Presented here are 16 T cell receptor beta chains from one specimen sequenced in a study of cytomegalovirus exposure and HLA in healthy donors. The assay was immunoSEQ multiplex PCR, and TCRdb's table has in-frame clones only and misses some. The sample contains about 130,000 clones, 70% to 85% of which appear only once. Sequenced sample: PBMCs. All receptors derive from a man aged 30 to 45 in good health and CMV-seropositive.

The chain is built from TRBV5-1 and TRBJ2-3; D might be TRBD2 (5 bases). This CDR3 is 14 amino acids long. Germline V gene sequence: CDR1 SGHRS, CDR2 YFSETQ. V was clipped by 7 bases and J by 0 bases, with 12 bases between them. CDR3 sequence: CASHQDSSTDTQYF. Here the CDR3 DNA reads TGCGCCAGCCACCAGGACTCGAGCACAGATACGCAGTATTTT.

Only a few counts were recorded for this clone. V and J are TRBV2 and TRBJ2-7; 13 bases are a match to TRBD2. The CDR3 extends over 14 amino acids. Germline CDR1 SNHLY, CDR2 FYNNEI. V was pared by 7 bases and J by 4 bases, with 4 bases of the junction left unmatched. The CDR3 is CASKTSGGIYEQYF. The CDR3 coding sequence is TGTGCCAGCAAGACTAGCGGGGGGATTTACGAGCAGTACTTC.

This chain links TRBV11-2 with TRBJ1-1; TRBD1 matches 10 bases. V was clipped by 6 bases and J by 1 base; unmatched bases: 2. This CDR3 has 14 amino acids. Looked up from germline, CDR1 is SGHAT and CDR2 is FQNNGV. Here the CDR3 reads CASRGQGRNTEAFF. The CDR3 DNA follows: TGTGCCAGCAGGGGACAGGGGAGGAACACTGAAGCTTTCTTT.

This chain links TRBV25-1 with TRBJ2-2; TRBD1 aligns across 9 bases. The CDR3 contains 15 residues. Germline V gene lookup returns CDR1 MGHDK and CDR2 SYGVNS. V dropped 6 bases and J dropped 7; count of bases not matched to a gene: 9. In DNA, the CDR3 is TGTGCCAGCAGGGCCGGGACAGGGTTTGGCGGGGAGCTGTTTTTT. It translates to CASRAGTGFGGELFF.

The CDR3 loop reads CASSVGSGANTGELFF. Written as DNA, the CDR3 is TGTGCCAGCAGCGTAGGAAGCGGGGCGAACACCGGGGAGCTGTTTTTT. The chain recombines TRBV9 with TRBJ2-2, with TRBD2 matching 7 bases. J lost 0 bases, V lost 0 bases, and 2 bases had no gene match. Germline loops: CDR1 SGDLS, CDR2 YYNGEE. This CDR3 has 16 amino acids.

V and J are TRBV25-1 and TRBJ1-1; D possibly corresponds to TRBD1 (6 bases). Trimming stripped 4 bases from V and 10 bases from J, with 13 bases between. The CDR3 has 12 residues. Germline values: CDR1 MGHDK, CDR2 SYGVNS. The CDR3, as DNA: TGTGCCAGCAGTGTCCAGGGGCTCGGAGCTTTCTTT. This translates into CASSVQGLGAFF.

V is TRBV20-1 and J is TRBJ2-7; the D gene is possibly TRBD2 (5 bases). The CDR3 is 11 residues long. Germline values: CDR1 DFQATT, CDR2 SNEGSKA (reference sequence). V shed 5 bases and J shed 5 bases, with 10 bases lying between them. This CDR3 is CSAQDSNEQYF. CDR3 nucleotides: TGCAGTGCTCAGGACTCAAACGAGCAGTACTTC.

DNA of the CDR3: TGTGCCAGCAGCGATAACAGGGGGCCTTTGGAGACCCAGTACTTC. Protein: CASSDNRGPLETQYF. J is TRBJ2-5 and V is TRBV7-9; 9 bases fit TRBD1. The CDR3 consists of 15 residues. V shed 5 bases and J 5 bases; nucleotides not matched to a gene: 9. CDR1 SEHNR and CDR2 FQNEAQ come from the germline V gene (reference sequence).

This rearrangement joins TRBV10-3 to TRBJ1-4, with a tentative D call TRBD1 (6 bases). Germline loops: CDR1 ENHRY, CDR2 SYGVKD. The CDR3 runs to 16 residues. Trimming removed 2 bases at V and 7 bases at J, with 17 bases between. The CDR3 DNA is TGTGCCATCAGTGAGACAGGGACAAGAGGCGGTGAAAAACTGTTTTTT. Its protein is CAISETGTRGGEKLFF.

This clone has just a few counts. This chain links TRBV5-1 with TRBJ1-5, with a tentative D call TRBD1 (6 bases). The CDR3 has 14 residues. Trimming removed 4 bases at V and 2 bases at J, with 10 bases between. Germline assignment: CDR1 SGHRS and CDR2 YFSETQ. The CDR3 spells CASSPKGGNQPQHF. CDR3 DNA sequence: TGCGCCAGCAGCCCTAAGGGGGGCAATCAGCCCCAGCATTTT.

In this sample, this clone turned up once. The chain is built from TRBV9 and TRBJ1-2, with D maybe TRBD1 (5 bases). Per germline, CDR1 SGDLS and CDR2 YYNGEE. CDR3 size: 14 residues. V lost 0 bases and J lost 4, with 10 bases in between. CDR3 bases: TGTGCCAGCAGCGTAGGCGGGGCAGTCTATGGCTACACCTTC. It translates to CASSVGGAVYGYTF. Supplemented by reference TRBV9 and TRBJ1-2, the full variable domain reads DSGVTQTPKHLITATGQRVTLRCSPRSGDLSVYWYQQSLDQGLQFLIQYYNGEERAKGNILERFSAQQFPDLHSELNLSSLELGDSALYFCASSVGGAVYGYTFGSGTRLTVV.

The rearrangement joins TRBV2 to TRBJ1-2; no firm D call. The germline CDR1 and CDR2 sequences are SNHLY and FYNNEI. This CDR3 comprises 11 residues. Trimming removed 8 bases from V and 7 bases from J, with 11 bases in between. The CDR3 sequence is CASRIGRGYTF. For the CDR3, the DNA is TGTGCCAGCCGAATCGGTCGTGGCTACACCTTC.

The chain has TRBV9 and TRBJ1-6; possible D gene TRBD1, 6 bases. This CDR3 has 18 residues. Germline CDR1 is SGDLS and CDR2 is YYNGEE. V lost 3 bases and J lost 7, with 23 bases in between. CDR3 in DNA: TGTGCCAGCAGCGCAGCAACCCAACAGGGTCTTGGCAATTCACCCCTCCACTTT. Amino acid sequence: CASSAATQQGLGNSPLHF.

The V and J genes are TRBV7-7 and TRBJ2-5, with TRBD1 matching over 10 bases. This CDR3 has 17 amino acids. V gave up 5 bases and J gave up 4 bases; unmatched junction bases: 13. Germline assignment: CDR1 SSHAT and CDR2 FNYEAQ (reference sequence). CDR3: CASSLGRGQGSLETQYF. CDR3 coding DNA: TGTGCCAGCAGCCTGGGGCGGGGACAGGGGTCGTTAGAGACCCAGTACTTC.

The chain carries TRBV7-9 and TRBJ2-5; D may be TRBD1 (5 bases). The CDR3 is made up of 14 amino acids. CDR1 and CDR2 from the germline V gene are SEHNR and FQNEAQ (reference sequence). Trimming stripped 5 bases from V and 2 bases from J, with 12 bases between. The CDR3 here is CASSPGRSQETQYF. The CDR3 DNA reads TGTGCCAGCAGCCCAGGGCGGTCGCAAGAGACCCAGTACTTC.

The chain has TRBV6-5 and TRBJ1-1; possible D gene TRBD1, 5 bases. Trimming removed 0 bases at V and 0 bases at J, with 8 bases between. The CDR3 runs to 15 residues. Germline CDR1 and CDR2: MNHEY and SVGAGI. The CDR3 DNA follows: TGTGCCAGCAGTTACTCTGACAGCCTGAACACTGAAGCTTTCTTT. It yields the protein CASSYSDSLNTEAFF.